These 3 T cell receptor beta chains share one sample of origin, sequenced in a study of technical replicates of blood from a handful of donors. The table came from immunoSEQ multiplex PCR; TCRdb's copy has only in-frame clones and leaves some out. The sample has fewer than 85,000 clones, roughly 94% seen once. Input material: T cells isolated from PBMCs. The origin of the receptors is a human donor in good health.

The chain has TRBV30 and TRBJ1-5; 7 bases line up with TRBD1. Germline trimming cut 1 base from V and 4 bases from J; bases unmatched to any gene: 4. The CDR3 extends over 14 amino acids. From germline, CDR1 is GTSNPN and CDR2 SVGIG (reference sequence). The CDR3 region is CAWSGDSLNQPQHF. The CDR3 region has the DNA TGTGCCTGGAGTGGGGACAGTTTAAATCAGCCCCAGCATTTT.

The gene calls are TRBV4-1 and TRBJ2-4; 7 bases are a match to TRBD2. There are 18 residues in the CDR3. J was trimmed by 1 base and V by 1 base; bases with no gene match: 10. Germline V gene lookup returns CDR1 MGHRA and CDR2 YSYEKL. This CDR3 reads CASSQGGASGDAKNIQYF. The CDR3 DNA reads TGCGCCAGCAGCCAAGGAGGAGCGAGCGGGGATGCCAAAAACATTCAGTACTTC.

J is TRBJ2-7 and V is TRBV5-6; 7 bases fit TRBD2. The junction had 12 bases not matched to a gene; V was cut back by 4 bases and J by 11 bases. The CDR3 spans 13 residues. CDR1 is SGHDT, CDR2 YYEEEE, per germline. The CDR3 here is CASSVRTARGEYF. The DNA for the CDR3 is TGTGCCAGCAGCGTACGGACGGCCCGGGGGGAGTACTTC.